This is a list of T cell receptor beta chains from one sample in a study of cytomegalovirus exposure and HLA in healthy donors. Libraries were prepared by immunoSEQ multiplex PCR; TCRdb keeps only in-frame clonotypes and omits some of them. The table lists roughly 140,000 clones. Sequenced sample: PBMCs. The receptor set was obtained from a male donor in good health and CMV-seronegative. CDR3s include the opening cysteine and the closing phenylalanine or tryptophan.

v_gene	j_gene	CDR3aa
TRBV7-9	TRBJ1-1	CASSLASGSTEAFF
TRBV7-2	TRBJ1-5	CASSLATLGGQPQHF
TRBV5-1	TRBJ2-1	CASSLAYEQFF
TRBV4-2	TRBJ2-7	CASSRSAGTGVSSCEQYF
TRBV9	TRBJ1-5	CASSGGQSNQPQHF
TRBV5-5	TRBJ1-2	CASSRAGTDRGGYTF
TRBV6-5	TRBJ2-3	CASSYSGGDSTDTQYF
TRBV18	TRBJ1-1	CASSPSGWNTEAFF
TRBV29-1	TRBJ1-2	CSVGDRGHYGYTF
TRBV5-1	TRBJ2-2	CASSLALTGSNTGELFF
TRBV5-1	TRBJ1-2	CASSLGGTDQTYGYTF
TRBV6-5	TRBJ2-7	CASSYGGASSYEQYF
TRBV19	TRBJ1-4	CASSQGTATNEKLFF
TRBV7-9	TRBJ1-2	CASSLTPMPDGYTF
TRBV6-1	TRBJ2-1	CASSERGNSNEQFF
TRBV7-9	TRBJ2-1	CASSSLNAGGVYNEQFF
TRBV30	TRBJ2-6	CAGSVQGTGANVLTF
TRBV19	TRBJ2-7	CASRASVGEQYF
TRBV5-6	TRBJ2-5	CASSWGLSERRETQYF
TRBV5-1	TRBJ2-5	CASSLGLAGGIRETQYF
TRBV30	TRBJ2-7	CAWSVSRTGGSYEQYF
TRBV6-5	TRBJ1-1	CASRRQIMNTEAFF
TRBV9	TRBJ2-3	CARGGDTQYF
TRBV18	TRBJ2-5	CASSPRLAEPQETQYF
TRBV18	TRBJ1-5	CASSPGLVNQPQHF
TRBV27	TRBJ2-7	CASSLGGGGGYEQYF